Included here is one T cell receptor beta chain sequence, with context. Its antigen is unknown. This sample is part of a study of CXCR3-negative and CXCR3-positive naive CD8 T cells. The CDR3 totals 16 residues. CDR1 MDHEN and CDR2 SYDVKM come from the germline V gene. UMI labels and 5' RACE were used to prepare the TRB cDNA libraries. TCRdb re-called the 5' RACE reads; every CDR3 protein appears as one record, without DNA. The sample has 150,000 to 170,000 distinct CDR3 sequences. Overall study results and limits: Comparison of naive CXCR3-negative and CXCR3-positive cells revealed similar TRBV-TRBJ usage, while memory cells differed. Higher TRB CDR3 hydrophobicity marked CXCR3-positive naive cells relative to CXCR3-negative naive cells.

The V gene is TRBV28, the J gene TRBJ2-5; TCRdb proposes TRBD1, but this gene call is untestable without DNA. The specimen sequenced was naive CXCR3+ CD8+ T cells from blood. The subset: CD45RO-CCR7+CD27+CD95- naive CD8+ T cells expressing CXCR3 (TNR3+). The TCR was taken from a human donor in good health. Some clones in this sample may be carry-over from other donors' samples. The CDR3 sequence is CASRAARGQGAETQYF.